What follows are 8 T cell receptor beta chains derived from one specimen sequenced in a study of blood T cell repertoires in COVID-19. Here immunoSEQ multiplex PCR was the method, and the copy in TCRdb shows in-frame clones only, minus some. This table holds about 260,000 clones, 84% found once. The sequencing sample was made of PBMCs or T cells enriched from blood (not recorded which). The source of these receptors is a young man with acute COVID-19.

This chain joins TRBV7-2 and TRBJ1-5; a weak D match, TRBD1 (5 bases). Germline-derived CDR1 and CDR2 are SGHTA and FQGNSA. The CDR3 runs to 18 residues. V shed 5 bases and J shed 0 bases, with 20 bases lying between them. The CDR3 nucleotides read TGTGCCAGCAGCCGTCAAACCACCAGGGTCTATAGCAATCAGCCCCAGCATTTT. Protein: CASSRQTTRVYSNQPQHF.

Only a few counts were recorded for this clone. The sample contains more than one DNA sequence encoding this CDR3. This chain links TRBV3-1 (or the pseudogene TRBV3-2) with TRBJ1-1; D remains unclear. This CDR3 contains 14 residues. V lost 1 base and J lost 1, with 7 bases in between. CDR1 LGHDT and CDR2 YNNKEL come from the germline V gene (reference sequence). CDR3 in amino acids: CASSQAAGNTEAFF. DNA for the CDR3: TGTGCCAGCAGCCAAGCCGCGGGGAACACTGAAGCTTTCTTT.

This sequence joins TRBV29-1 and TRBJ1-2; a possible D gene is TRBD1 (6 bases). Germline V gives CDR1 SQVTM, CDR2 ANQGSEA. V lost 4 bases, J lost 8 bases, and 14 bases lay in between. The CDR3 extends over 12 amino acids. CDR3 sequence reads: CSVVGAQGGYTF. The CDR3 bases are TGCAGCGTTGTAGGGGCCCAGGGGGGCTACACCTTC.

This clone was observed a few times. This rearrangement joins TRBV5-4 to TRBJ2-1; possible D gene TRBD1, 6 bases. The CDR3 covers 15 residues. Germline V gene lookup returns CDR1 SGHNT and CDR2 YYREEE (reference sequence). The germline V and J ends were trimmed by 7 bases and 5 bases, with 19 bases remaining between them. In DNA form, the CDR3 reads TGTGCCAGCCCTATATCAGGGGAAATCGACAATGAGCAGTTCTTC. It yields the protein CASPISGEIDNEQFF.

The chain carries TRBV19 and TRBJ2-5; 9 bases are a match to TRBD1. Germline CDR1 LNHDA, CDR2 SQIVND (reference sequence). J lost 4 bases, V lost 7 bases, and 4 bases had no gene match. This CDR3 is built from 13 residues. The CDR3 sequence: CASTGTGRETQYF. In DNA form, the CDR3 reads TGTGCCAGTACCGGGACAGGGAGAGAGACCCAGTACTTC.

The chain employs TRBV6-5 and TRBJ2-7; D possibly corresponds to TRBD1 (6 bases). Trimming removed 6 bases from V and 6 bases from J, with 15 bases in between. The CDR3 contains 13 residues. The germline CDR1 and CDR2 sequences are MNHEY and SVGAGI. The CDR3 region is CASSGILRGEQYV. The CDR3 DNA follows: TGTGCCAGCAGCGGGATCCTCAGGGGCGAGCAGTACGTC.

This clone was observed many times. The chain joins TRBV24-1 to TRBJ2-1, with TRBD1 matching over 8 bases. Germline CDR1 and CDR2: KGHDR and SFDVKD. There are 14 residues in the CDR3. The ends lost 5 bases at V and 7 bases at J; junction bases unmatched: 6. The CDR3 protein is CATSATRQGNEQFF. The CDR3 DNA follows: TGTGCCACCAGTGCCACACGACAGGGGAATGAGCAGTTCTTC.

The CDR3 bases are TGTGCCAGCAGGGGGCACTATGGCTACACCTTC. Protein sequence: CASRGHYGYTF. The chain couples TRBV27 to TRBJ1-2; tentative D call: TRBD1 (5 bases). Germline-derived CDR1 and CDR2 are MNHEY and SMNVEV (reference sequence). The CDR3 has 11 amino acids. The ends were cut back, 6 bases at V and 3 bases at J, with 5 bases in the middle.